This T cell receptor beta chain emerged from a study of CD8+CD57+ T cells in acquired aplastic anemia. Profiling that covered TCR beta VDJ and CDR3 relied on genomic DNA as its template. A single record per CDR3 protein comes from TCRdb applying MiXCR to the reads. The profile shows 150,000 to 200,000 distinct CDR3 sequences, around half of them singletons. There are 15 residues in the CDR3. The ends were cut back, 4 bases at V and 4 bases at J, with 18 bases in the middle. Germline V gives CDR1 SGDLS, CDR2 YYNGEE. Patients chosen for sequencing had shown CD8+CD57+ cell expansion by flow cytometry. The sequencing sample was made of sorted CD4+, CD8+, or CD8+CD57+ T cells (not recorded which) from PBMCs. The clonotype originates from a human donor with aplastic anemia. V gene TRBV9 combines with J gene TRBJ2-7; a possible D gene is TRBD2 (7 bases). CDR3 sequence: CASSPTGGTYYEQYF. The CDR3 DNA follows: TGTGCCAGCAGCCCAACGGGGGGCACCTATTACGAGCAGTACTTC.